These 14 T cell receptor beta chains originate from one sample sequenced in a study of vaccination effects on CD4 cells after COVID-19. Produced via immunoSEQ multiplex PCR; TCRdb's table is partial and in-frame only. The profile shows 35,000 to 40,000 clones, around 74% of them singletons. These receptors' targets are unknown. Researchers isolated CD4+ T cells once roughly ten days of culture had elapsed. The sequencing here drew on CD4+ T cells from PBMCs cultured without peptide, taken before COVID-19 vaccination. Receptor source: a human donor who received a COVID-19 vaccine.

The J gene is TRBJ2-7, the V gene TRBV2; no firm D call. Germline CDR1 reads SNHLY; CDR2 reads FYNNEI. The CDR3 is 14 residues long. V was cut by 3 bases and J by 0 bases, with 9 bases left in between. CDR3 protein: CASSDYLTSYEQYF. The CDR3 nucleotides read TGTGCCAGCAGTGACTACCTGACCTCCTACGAGCAGTACTTC.

The chain is built from TRBV29-1 and TRBJ2-7; tentative D call: TRBD2 (5 bases). The germline V gene has CDR1 SQVTM and CDR2 ANQGSEA. V was pared by 3 bases and J by 2 bases, with 11 bases between. The CDR3 sequence is 13 residues long. CDR3 in DNA: TGCAGCGTTGATCGGGGTGTTCCCTACGAGCAGTACTTC. Its translation is CSVDRGVPYEQYF.

V is TRBV7-2 and J is TRBJ2-5, with D possibly being TRBD1 (5 bases). The CDR3 has 15 residues. With 0 bases removed from V and 4 bases from J, the gap between germline ends came to 12 bases. CDR1 is SGHTA and CDR2 is FQGNSA in the germline V gene. CDR3 DNA sequence: TGTGCCAGCAGCTTAGCGGGGCGGCAGGTAGAGACCCAGTACTTC. Translated, it gives CASSLAGRQVETQYF.

The chain carries TRBV19 and TRBJ2-1; 8 bases are a match to TRBD1. V shed 7 bases, J shed 10 bases, and the junction held 12 bases outside the gene matches. Germline loops: CDR1 LNHDA, CDR2 SQIVND (reference sequence). The CDR3 runs to 14 residues. The CDR3 region is CASKAQGAYSEQFF. The CDR3, as DNA: TGTGCCAGTAAGGCCCAGGGGGCTTACAGCGAGCAGTTCTTC.

The DNA of the CDR3 is TGTGCCAGCAGTCCGTTTAGCGGGGGGCCCTACGAGCAGTACTTC. This translates into CASSPFSGGPYEQYF. This chain links TRBV28 with TRBJ2-7; 10 nucleotides agree with TRBD2. Trimming cost V 5 bases and J 2 bases; bases outside gene matches: 6. This CDR3 has 15 residues. Germline loops: CDR1 MDHEN, CDR2 SYDVKM.

CDR3 nucleotides: TGTGCCAGCAGTTACGGTTCGAGGGGTAGCAATCAGCCCCAGCATTTT. Amino acid sequence: CASSYGSRGSNQPQHF. The chain joins TRBV6-5 to TRBJ1-5; TRBD1 might be the D (5 bases). V shed 2 bases and J shed 0 bases, with 11 bases lying between them. The CDR3 totals 16 residues. Looked up from germline, CDR1 is MNHEY and CDR2 is SVGAGI.

The V call is TRBV12-3 or TRBV12-4, the J call TRBJ1-1, with 9 bases matching TRBD1. CDR3 size: 13 residues. Trimming at V came to 6 bases and at J to 6 bases, leaving 5 bases not matched to a gene. The CDR3 nucleotides are TGTGCCAGCAGAGAACAGGGGGCTGCTGAAGCTTTCTTT. Translation gives CASREQGAAEAFF.

The genes are TRBV6-1 and TRBJ1-5, with 9 bases matching TRBD1. The CDR3 sequence is 13 residues long. The ends lost 6 bases at V and 5 bases at J; junction bases unmatched: 2. The germline CDR1 and CDR2 sequences are MNHNS and SASEGT. CDR3 DNA: TGTGCCAGCAGCTGGACAGGGGATCAGCCCCAGCATTTT. It encodes CASSWTGDQPQHF.

V usage is TRBV28 and J usage is TRBJ2-1; weak D call: TRBD2 (6 bases). This CDR3 has 15 residues. Trimming took 6 bases from V and 3 from J, leaving 15 bases between them. From germline, CDR1 is MDHEN and CDR2 SYDVKM. The DNA for the CDR3 is TGTGCCAGCAGCCCCTCGGGGGAAAGCTACAATGAGCAGTTCTTC. This sequence encodes CASSPSGESYNEQFF.

This clone was found a few times. The chain has TRBV5-5 and TRBJ2-6, with 10 bases that match TRBD1. Germline V gives CDR1 SGHKS, CDR2 YYEKEE (reference sequence). With 6 bases clipped from V and 3 bases from J, the junction kept 12 bases outside the gene matches. The CDR3 consists of 18 residues. The CDR3 sequence: CASTLSGTGAGGANVLTF. DNA for the CDR3: TGTGCCAGCACCCTCTCCGGGACAGGGGCTGGTGGGGCCAACGTCCTGACTTTC.

The table lists this clone with a few counts. The chain joins TRBV5-5 to TRBJ1-2; D unclear. The germline V and J ends were trimmed by 0 bases and 5 bases, with 5 bases remaining between them. CDR3 length: 12 amino acids. Germline V CDR1 and CDR2: SGHKS, YYEKEE (reference sequence). The CDR3 protein is CASSLVQYGYTF. CDR3 DNA sequence: TGTGCCAGCAGCTTGGTGCAGTATGGCTACACCTTC.

This clone was counted a few times. V usage is TRBV10-3 and J usage is TRBJ2-2, with a weak D call TRBD2 (5 bases). There are 16 residues in the CDR3. V shed 0 bases and J shed 0 bases, with 8 bases lying between them. Per germline, CDR1 ENHRY and CDR2 SYGVKD. The CDR3 bases are TGTGCCATCAGTGAGTCTGGACTCACGAACACCGGGGAGCTGTTTTTT. The encoded protein is CAISESGLTNTGELFF.

The V call is TRBV7-9, the J call TRBJ2-7; TRBD1 matches at 8 bases. V shed 1 base, J shed 5 bases, and the junction held 7 bases outside the gene matches. The CDR3 loop spans 15 amino acids. Germline CDR1 reads SEHNR; CDR2 reads FQNEAQ (reference sequence). The CDR3: CASSLGSQGAHEQYF. The CDR3 DNA follows: TGTGCCAGCAGCTTAGGAAGTCAGGGGGCCCACGAGCAGTACTTC.

This clone came up a few times. This sequence joins TRBV6-4 and TRBJ1-1; D perhaps matches TRBD1 (5 bases). The CDR3 is 14 amino acids. Germline-derived CDR1 and CDR2 are MRHNA and SNTAGT. V shed 0 bases and J shed 3 bases, with 8 bases lying between them. In nucleotides, the CDR3 is TGTGCCAGCAGTGACTCGGGCAGGGACACTGAAGCTTTCTTT. Its translation is CASSDSGRDTEAFF.